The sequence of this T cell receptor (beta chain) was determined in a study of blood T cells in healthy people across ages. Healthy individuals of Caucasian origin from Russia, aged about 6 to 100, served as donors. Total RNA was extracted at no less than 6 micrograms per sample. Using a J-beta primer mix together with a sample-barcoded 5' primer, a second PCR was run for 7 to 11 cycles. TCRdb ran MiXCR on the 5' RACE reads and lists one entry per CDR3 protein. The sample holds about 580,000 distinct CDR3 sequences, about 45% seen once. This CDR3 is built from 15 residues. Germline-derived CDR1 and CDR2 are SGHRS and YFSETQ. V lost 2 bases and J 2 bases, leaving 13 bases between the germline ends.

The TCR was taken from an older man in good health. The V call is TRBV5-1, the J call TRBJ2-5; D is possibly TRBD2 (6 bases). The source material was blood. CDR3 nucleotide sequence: TGCGCCAGCAGCTTAGGGACTTATGGTCAAGAGACCCAGTACTTC. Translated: CASSLGTYGQETQYF.